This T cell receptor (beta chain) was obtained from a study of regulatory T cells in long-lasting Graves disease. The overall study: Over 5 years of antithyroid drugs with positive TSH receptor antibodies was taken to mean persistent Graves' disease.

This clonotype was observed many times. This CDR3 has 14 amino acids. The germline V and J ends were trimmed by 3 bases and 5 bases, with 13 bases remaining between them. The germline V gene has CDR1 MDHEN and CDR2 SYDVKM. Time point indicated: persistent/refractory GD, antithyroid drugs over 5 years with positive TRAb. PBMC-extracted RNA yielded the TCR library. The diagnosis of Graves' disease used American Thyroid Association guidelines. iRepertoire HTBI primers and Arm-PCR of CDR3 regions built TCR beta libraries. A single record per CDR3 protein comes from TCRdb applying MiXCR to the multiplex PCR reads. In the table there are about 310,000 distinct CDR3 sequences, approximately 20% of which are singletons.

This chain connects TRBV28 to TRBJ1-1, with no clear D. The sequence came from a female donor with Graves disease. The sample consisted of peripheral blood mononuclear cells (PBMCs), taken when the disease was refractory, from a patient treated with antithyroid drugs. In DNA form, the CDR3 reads TGTGCCAGCAGTTTGCCCCTTCCTGGGACTGAAGCTTTCTTT. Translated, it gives CASSLPLPGTEAFF.